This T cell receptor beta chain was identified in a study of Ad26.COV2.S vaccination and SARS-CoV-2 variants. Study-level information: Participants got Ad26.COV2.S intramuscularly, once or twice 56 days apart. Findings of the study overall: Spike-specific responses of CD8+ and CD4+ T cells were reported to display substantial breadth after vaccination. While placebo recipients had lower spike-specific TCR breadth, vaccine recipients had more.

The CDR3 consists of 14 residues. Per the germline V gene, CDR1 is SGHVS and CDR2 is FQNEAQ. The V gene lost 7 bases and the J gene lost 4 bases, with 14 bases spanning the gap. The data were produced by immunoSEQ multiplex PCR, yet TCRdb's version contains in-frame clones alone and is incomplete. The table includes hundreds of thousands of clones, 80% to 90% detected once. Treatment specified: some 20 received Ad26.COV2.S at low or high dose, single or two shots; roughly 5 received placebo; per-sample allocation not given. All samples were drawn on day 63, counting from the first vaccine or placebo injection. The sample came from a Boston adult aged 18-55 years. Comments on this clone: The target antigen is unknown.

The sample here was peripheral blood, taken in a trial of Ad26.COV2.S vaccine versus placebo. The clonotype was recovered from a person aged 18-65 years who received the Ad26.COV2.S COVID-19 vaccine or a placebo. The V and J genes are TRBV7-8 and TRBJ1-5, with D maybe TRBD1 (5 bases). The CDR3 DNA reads TGTGCCAGCACGCTACGGGGGATAAATCAGCCCCAGCATTTT. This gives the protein CASTLRGINQPQHF.